Reported below is one T cell receptor (beta chain). The antigen it binds to is not known. No base-level quality is on record; no much larger clone is a single base apart. To sequence the TCRbeta CDR3 region, genomic DNA was isolated from the sorted cells. The immunoSEQ Assay was used for sequencing of TCRbeta CDR3 regions. TCRdb provides this immuneACCESS table in a form limited to in-frame rearrangements. Some clones are lacking; in checked studies, under half of them reflect an unresolved V gene, and why the rest are absent is not known. Recorded for this sample are roughly 77,000 clones; roughly 80% of them occurred a single time. The ten largest clones represent around 0.49% of the sample. Patients with autoimmune disease history or receiving systemic immunosuppression were excluded from the trial. In every dose cohort, peripheral blood was drawn for TCR sequencing at baseline, cycle 4 day 1, and cycle 7 day 1. The samples were taken from a phase I, first-in-human, multicenter, open-label dose-escalation trial of ivuxolimab. Adults with locally advanced or metastatic head and neck squamous cell, hepatocellular, melanoma or renal cell carcinoma were enrolled in the trial. Before TCR sequencing, CD4+ T cells and CD8+ T cells were sorted from peripheral blood as separate populations.

Reading the germline V gene gives CDR1 LGHNA and CDR2 YNFKEQ. V is cut back by 0 bases and J by 5 bases, with 10 bases in the junction unmatched. CDR3 length: 18 amino acids, cysteine to phenylalanine. CDR3 DNA is the only sequence kept; it has 54 bases, read in frame from the first base. This record belongs to a study of OX40 agonist ivuxolimab in advanced cancers. Background on the whole study: The costimulatory receptor OX40 (CD134) was targeted by ivuxolimab, a fully human IgG2 agonistic monoclonal antibody. Of the 50 to 55 dose-escalation patients, hepatocellular carcinoma was present in around 20, melanoma in some 15, renal cell carcinoma in 9 and head and neck cancer in 9. Three dose-escalation patients achieved partial responses, one with hepatocellular carcinoma and two with cutaneous melanoma. Patients were allowed to have had prior anti-PD-1, anti-PD-L1 or anti-CTLA-4 therapy, and approximately 40% of the dose-escalation patients had been treated with checkpoint inhibitors. Intravenous ivuxolimab was administered to patients every 2 weeks at six dose levels: 0.01, 0.1, 0.3, 1.5, 3 and 10 mg/kg. The monotherapy dose-escalation portion (N of about 50 patients) of the phase I ivuxolimab trial is reported in the paper. In the dose-escalation cohort, more than 75% of patients were male, and the mean age was roughly 60 years, with a range of roughly 20 to 79. The point of sequencing TCRbeta in the periphery was to test whether ivuxolimab changed TCR sequence diversity and drove clonal T-cell expansion. Study-level results and caveats: Low levels of normalized T-cell clonal expansion were also seen in some nonresponding patients. After ivuxolimab, expanded clones were on average more numerous among CD8+ T cells than among CD4+ T cells. At doses of 0.1 to 3.0 mg/kg, clonal expansion of both CD4+ and CD8+ T cells in blood was seen between baseline and week 6. In the 0.1-3.0 mg/kg groups, partial responders were among the patients with the lowest normalized peripheral clonal expansion, particularly in CD8+ T cells. The antigen specificity of the peripheral T cells that underwent clonal expansion was not determined.

The chain is encoded by TRBV4-2 joined to TRBJ2-7; 13 bases in the junction line up with TRBD2. The specimen comprised CD4+ or CD8+ T cells sorted from blood, sampled in a trial of the OX40 agonist ivuxolimab. The sequence was obtained from an adult with an advanced solid tumor such as melanoma, head and neck, liver or kidney cancer. The encoded CDR3 is CASSQEYSGLAGVHEQYF. The DNA sequence is TGTGCCAGCAGCCAAGAGTATTCCGGACTAGCGGGAGTCCACGAGCAGTACTTC.